The clone carrying this T cell receptor (beta chain) is a singleton in its sample. Assay: immunoSEQ multiplex PCR; the TCRdb copy retains only in-frame clones and omits some. The data hold about 230,000 clones, with 83% observed a single time. The entry originates in a study of blood T cell repertoires in COVID-19. Study in general: Some COVID-19 samples were acute and others convalescent; all came from the United States, Italy and Spain. T cells, B-cell-depleted T cells, or PBMCs supplied cDNA or gDNA.

Germline V gene data show CDR1 as SEHNR and CDR2 as FQNEAQ (reference sequence). The CDR3 loop spans 12 amino acids. Trimming removed 5 bases from V and 4 bases from J, with 8 bases in between. The receptor was isolated from a woman in her twenties or thirties with COVID-19, enrolled during active disease. Sequenced input: peripheral blood. This chain joins TRBV7-9 and TRBJ1-2; perhaps TRBD1 as D (6 bases). This CDR3 is CASSTDSYGYTF. CDR3 in DNA: TGTGCCAGCAGCACGGACAGCTATGGCTACACCTTC.